The 26 T cell receptor beta chains below were found in one sample sequenced in a study of early T cells in non-severe SARS-CoV-2 infection. TCRdb re-called the 5' RACE reads through MiXCR, storing one row per CDR3 protein. Of about 67,000 distinct CDR3 sequences listed, 11% are singletons. The sequenced sample consisted of whole blood. The receptors were sampled from an adult who was a healthcare worker with PCR-confirmed SARS-CoV-2 infection or an uninfected control (not recorded which).

This clonotype occurred a few times. The rearrangement joins TRBV12-3 or TRBV12-4 to TRBJ1-6; TRBD1 is a possible D gene (6 bases). Trimming shortened V by 3 bases and J by 4 bases, and 13 bases separated the two germline ends. The CDR3 extends over 16 amino acids. The CDR3 nucleotides read TGTGCCAGCAGTTTTTCCGGACAGAGTTATAATTCACCCCTCCACTTT. As protein: CASSFSGQSYNSPLHF.

This clonotype was seen repeatedly, ten times or more. The genes are TRBV4-1 and TRBJ2-3, with 12 bases lining up with TRBD2. CDR3 length equals 17 residues. Germline CDR1 and CDR2: MGHRA and YSYEKL. The J segment lost 5 bases and the V segment lost 1 base, leaving 7 bases of the junction unmatched. CDR3 bases: TGCGCCAGCAGCCAAGGAGCTAGCGGGAGGGCCGAAGATACGCAGTATTTT. Residues: CASSQGASGRAEDTQYF.

The table lists this clonotype with many counts. The J gene is TRBJ2-5, the V gene TRBV7-8; 7 bases are a match to TRBD2. The V gene end was trimmed by 3 bases and the J gene end by 5 bases; junction bases not matched to a gene: 9. The CDR3 totals 15 residues. The germline CDR1 and CDR2 sequences are SGHVS and FQNEAQ. CDR3 coding DNA: TGTGCCAGCAGCTTCCCCTTCGTGGGGGGGGAGACCCAGTACTTC. Its translation is CASSFPFVGGETQYF.

The V call is TRBV5-5, the J call TRBJ1-1; D is undetermined. The V gene's germline CDR1 is SGHKS and CDR2 YYEKEE (reference sequence). V was trimmed by 3 bases and J by 0 bases, leaving 12 bases between them. The CDR3 is 15 amino acids. CDR3 loop: CASSSGIGVNTEAFF. Here the CDR3 DNA reads TGTGCCAGCAGCTCAGGAATTGGGGTGAACACTGAAGCTTTCTTT.

The V call is TRBV7-9, the J call TRBJ1-2; TRBD1 agrees at 9 bases. The CDR3 runs 15 residues. The germline V gene has CDR1 SEHNR and CDR2 FQNEAQ (reference sequence). The V gene end was trimmed by 2 bases and the J gene end by 2 bases; junction bases not matched to a gene: 3. The CDR3 DNA reads TGTGCCAGCAGCTTAACTGGGACAGGGAACTATGGCTACACCTTC. It translates to CASSLTGTGNYGYTF.

The V gene is TRBV12-3 or TRBV12-4, the J gene TRBJ2-7, with 7 bases fitting TRBD2. The CDR3 totals 14 residues. The V and J ends lost 5 bases and 1 base, in that order; junction bases with no gene match: 5. In DNA, the CDR3 is TGTGCCAGCAGTCCCGTAGCGGGTTCCTACGAGCAGTACTTC. Amino acid sequence: CASSPVAGSYEQYF.

This clonotype was detected ten times or more. The rearrangement joins TRBV29-1 to TRBJ1-1, with D perhaps matching TRBD1 (5 bases). CDR1 is SQVTM and CDR2 is ANQGSEA in the germline V gene. The CDR3 contains 12 residues. V gave up 5 bases and J gave up 0 bases, with 7 bases separating them. The chain's CDR3 is CSVRQLNTEAFF. The DNA for the CDR3 is TGCAGCGTTCGACAGCTGAACACTGAAGCTTTCTTT. Drawing the rest from reference TRBV29-1 and TRBJ1-1, the complete variable domain is SAVISQKPSRDICQRGTSLTIQCQVDSQVTMMFWYRQQPGQSLTLIATANQGSEATYESGFVIDKFPISRPNLTFSTLTVSNMSPEDSSIYLCSVRQLNTEAFFGQGTRLTVV.

The chain couples TRBV3-1 to TRBJ2-2; 10 nucleotides agree with TRBD1. CDR3 size: 19 residues. J lost 5 bases, V lost 4 bases, and 16 bases had no gene match. Germline CDR1 is LGHDT and CDR2 is YNNKEL (reference sequence). The CDR3 spells CASSPTKRTGGISTGELFF. CDR3 sequence (DNA): TGTGCCAGCAGCCCGACGAAGAGGACAGGGGGTATTTCTACCGGGGAGCTGTTTTTT.

There are many counts of this clonotype. V and J are TRBV6-1 and TRBJ1-4; no reliable D call. The V gene's germline CDR1 is MNHNS and CDR2 SASEGT. The V end was cut by 1 base, the J end by 7 bases, with 10 bases between. CDR3 length: 14 amino acids. CDR3 residues: CASSEDLSGEKLFF. The DNA of the CDR3 is TGTGCCAGCAGTGAAGATCTTTCCGGTGAAAAACTGTTTTTT.

The sample holds a few counts of this clonotype. The CDR3 is CASRLRLMNTEAFF. The DNA of the CDR3 is TGTGCCAGCAGACTCAGACTTATGAACACTGAAGCTTTCTTT. V usage is TRBV6-1 and J usage is TRBJ1-1; D is unresolved. Looked up from germline, CDR1 is MNHNS and CDR2 is SASEGT. Trimming shortened V by 6 bases and J by 0 bases, and 11 bases separated the two germline ends. This CDR3 comprises 14 residues.

This clonotype has just a few counts. This chain uses TRBV7-9 with TRBJ2-5, with TRBD2 matching over 8 bases. V lost 6 bases to trimming and J lost 0 bases; unmatched junction nucleotides: 9. This CDR3 is built from 16 residues. CDR1 and CDR2 from the germline V gene are SEHNR and FQNEAQ (reference sequence). CDR3 bases: TGTGCCAGCAGTTTCTGGACTAGCTGGTACCAAGAGACCCAGTACTTC. This sequence encodes CASSFWTSWYQETQYF.

This clonotype was observed at least ten times. The chain carries TRBV29-1 and TRBJ2-3; D is uncertain. Trimming removed 3 bases from V and 3 bases from J, with 16 bases in between. The CDR3 runs 15 residues. Germline CDR1 SQVTM, CDR2 ANQGSEA. The CDR3 coding sequence is TGCAGCGTTGATGGCTTCTCTGTGCCGACAGATACGCAGTATTTT. Translated: CSVDGFSVPTDTQYF.

This clonotype was found many times. The chain is built from TRBV9 and TRBJ2-5, with 10 bases that match TRBD2. V was clipped by 0 bases and J by 4 bases; unmatched bases: 6. From germline, CDR1 is SGDLS and CDR2 YYNGEE. This CDR3 region has 16 residues. CDR3 protein: CASSVGLAGDIETQYF. CDR3 bases: TGTGCCAGCAGCGTAGGTCTAGCGGGAGATATAGAGACCCAGTACTTC.

Details on this clonotype: Possible read error: a much larger clone is one base away. V gene TRBV5-4 combines with J gene TRBJ2-1; 9 positions match TRBD1. The V segment lost 1 base and the J segment 7 bases; nucleotides outside the gene matches: 6. Germline loops: CDR1 SGHNT, CDR2 YYREEE (reference sequence). This CDR3 comprises 15 residues. Here the CDR3 reads CASSLRNRGLNEQFF. The CDR3 coding sequence is TGTGCCAGCAGCTTGCGGAACAGGGGGCTTAATGAGCAGTTCTTC.

In this sample, this clonotype turned up many times. This chain connects TRBV11-2 to TRBJ1-1; D unclear. V gave up 6 bases and J gave up 0 bases, with 11 bases separating them. This CDR3 comprises 14 residues. Germline CDR1 is SGHAT and CDR2 is FQNNGV. CDR3 sequence (DNA): TGTGCCAGCAGTGATAGCTTCATGAACACTGAAGCTTTCTTT. It yields the protein CASSDSFMNTEAFF.

The sample holds many counts of this clonotype. The V and J genes are TRBV7-6 and TRBJ2-7; TRBD1 is a possible D gene (6 bases). The CDR3 has 14 residues. CDR1 is SGHVS, CDR2 FNYEAQ, per germline. V gave up 3 bases and J gave up 0 bases, with 9 bases separating them. This chain's CDR3 is CASSLRTDSYEQYF. The CDR3 coding sequence is TGTGCCAGCAGCTTGAGGACAGACTCCTACGAGCAGTACTTC.

This clonotype was observed at least ten times. V is TRBV5-4 and J is TRBJ2-1, with 7 nucleotides matching TRBD2. Germline V CDR1 and CDR2: SGHNT, YYREEE (reference sequence). There are 15 residues in the CDR3. V shed 4 bases, J shed 10 bases, and the junction held 14 bases outside the gene matches. Written as DNA, the CDR3 is TGTGCCAGCAGCCATGAAACCCTGGCGGGAGCCGAGCAGTTCTTC. Translated, it gives CASSHETLAGAEQFF.

At least ten counts were recorded for this clonotype. The chain carries TRBV29-1 and TRBJ2-4; 7 bases match TRBD1. Germline CDR1 reads SQVTM; CDR2 reads ANQGSEA. The V and J ends lost 6 bases and 4 bases, in that order; junction bases with no gene match: 9. This CDR3 contains 14 residues. CDR3 nucleotides: TGCAGCGTCGATGTAGGGGGCAGGAAAAACATTCAGTACTTC. Translation: CSVDVGGRKNIQYF. The full variable domain, with the rest looked up from reference TRBV29-1 and TRBJ2-4, is SAVISQKPSRDICQRGTSLTIQCQVDSQVTMMFWYRQQPGQSLTLIATANQGSEATYESGFVIDKFPISRPNLTFSTLTVSNMSPEDSSIYLCSVDVGGRKNIQYFGAGTRLSVL.

This chain uses TRBV9 with TRBJ1-1; no clear D. CDR1 is SGDLS, CDR2 YYNGEE, per germline. Trimming took off 3 bases at V and 0 bases at J, with 6 bases between the two ends. This CDR3 has 13 residues. The CDR3 DNA reads as TGTGCCAGCAGCGGGGAGATGAACACTGAAGCTTTCTTT. Protein sequence: CASSGEMNTEAFF.

V gene TRBV6-5 combines with J gene TRBJ2-2; 11 nucleotides agree with TRBD2. The CDR3 is 17 residues long. Germline CDR1 and CDR2: MNHEY and SVGAGI. Germline trimming cut 2 bases from V and 3 bases from J; bases unmatched to any gene: 5. The CDR3 bases are TGTGCCAGCAGTTACGCATCGGGACTAGCGGACACCGGGGAGCTGTTTTTT. This codes for CASSYASGLADTGELFF.

This clonotype was seen many times. The chain is built from TRBV11-3 and TRBJ2-1; D unclear. The germline V gene has CDR1 SGHNT and CDR2 YENEEA. The CDR3 contains 17 residues. V shed 2 bases and J shed 0 bases, with 14 bases lying between them. DNA of the CDR3: TGTGCCAGCAGCTTACCGGTCGTCCCGAGCTCCTACAATGAGCAGTTCTTC. This sequence encodes CASSLPVVPSSYNEQFF.

This clonotype showed up many times. Here the CDR3 reads CASSSPSSASPNYGYTF. CDR3 coding DNA: TGTGCCAGCAGTTCCCCAAGTTCAGCCTCCCCTAACTATGGCTACACCTTC. The chain employs TRBV6-5 and TRBJ1-2; unclear D gene. V lost 4 bases, J lost 0 bases, and 18 bases lay in between. Germline V lookup: CDR1 MNHEY, CDR2 SVGAGI. CDR3 length: 17 residues.

This clonotype was detected only a few times. This chain links TRBV9 with TRBJ1-6; 8 positions match TRBD1. The CDR3 is 15 residues long. Germline V gene data show CDR1 as SGDLS and CDR2 as YYNGEE. V was pared by 0 bases and J by 8 bases, with 4 bases of the junction left unmatched. The CDR3 is CASSVEDRVYSPLHF. DNA for the CDR3: TGTGCCAGCAGCGTAGAGGACAGGGTTTATTCACCCCTCCACTTT.

The gene calls are TRBV2 and TRBJ2-7; D call uncertain. The ends were cut back, 6 bases at V and 1 base at J, with 7 bases in the middle. This CDR3 has 12 amino acids. The germline V gene has CDR1 SNHLY and CDR2 FYNNEI. CDR3 in DNA: TGTGCCAGCAGGGGAAGGTCCTACGAGCAGTACTTC. It codes for CASRGRSYEQYF.

A single count supports this clonotype. The CDR3 here is CASSSVGGNTIYF. CDR3 sequence (DNA): TGTGCCAGCAGTAGTGTTGGTGGAAACACCATATATTTT. The chain carries TRBV25-1 and TRBJ1-3; D unresolved. This CDR3 is built from 13 residues. Germline V gene sequence: CDR1 MGHDK, CDR2 SYGVNS. Between the trimmed V and J ends, which lost 5 bases and 3 bases, there was a span of 8 bases.

This clonotype has a count of ten or more. At one boundary the junction diverges from the germline segment, which might be a read error. The chain carries TRBV7-7 and TRBJ1-3; D remains unclear. There are 14 residues in the CDR3. CDR1 SSHAT and CDR2 FNYEAQ come from the germline V gene (reference sequence). In DNA, the CDR3 is TGTGCTAGCAGCGAATCCCCAGTGGGAAACACCATATATTTT. Encoded protein: CASSESPVGNTIYF.